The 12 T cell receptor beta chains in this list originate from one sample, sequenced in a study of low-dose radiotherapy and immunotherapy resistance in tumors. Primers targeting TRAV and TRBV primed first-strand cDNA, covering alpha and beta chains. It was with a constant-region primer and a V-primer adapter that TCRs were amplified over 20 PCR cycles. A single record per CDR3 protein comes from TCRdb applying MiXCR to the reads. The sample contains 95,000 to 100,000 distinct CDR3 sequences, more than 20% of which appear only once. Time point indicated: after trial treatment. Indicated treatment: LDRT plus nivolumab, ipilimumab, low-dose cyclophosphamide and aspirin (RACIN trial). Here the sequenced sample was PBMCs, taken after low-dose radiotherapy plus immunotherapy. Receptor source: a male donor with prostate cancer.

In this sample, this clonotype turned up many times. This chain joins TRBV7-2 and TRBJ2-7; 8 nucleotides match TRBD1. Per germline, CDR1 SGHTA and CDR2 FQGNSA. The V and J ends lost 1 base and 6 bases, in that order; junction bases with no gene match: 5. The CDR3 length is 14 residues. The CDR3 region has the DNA TGTGCCAGCAGCTTAGGGACAGGGACGGGCGAGCAGTACTTC. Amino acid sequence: CASSLGTGTGEQYF.

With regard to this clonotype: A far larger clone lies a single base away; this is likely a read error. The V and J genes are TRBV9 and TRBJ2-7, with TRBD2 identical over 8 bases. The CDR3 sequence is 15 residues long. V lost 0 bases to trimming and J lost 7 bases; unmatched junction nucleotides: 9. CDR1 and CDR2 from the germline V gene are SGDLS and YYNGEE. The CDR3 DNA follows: TGTGCCAGCAGCGTAGGTAGCGGGGCATACAATGAGCAGTACTTC. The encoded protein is CASSVGSGAYNEQYF. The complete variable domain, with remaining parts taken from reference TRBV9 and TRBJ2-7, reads DSGVTQTPKHLITATGQRVTLRCSPRSGDLSVYWYQQSLDQGLQFLIQYYNGEERAKGNILERFSAQQFPDLHSELNLSSLELGDSALYFCASSVGSGAYNEQYFGPGTRLTVT.

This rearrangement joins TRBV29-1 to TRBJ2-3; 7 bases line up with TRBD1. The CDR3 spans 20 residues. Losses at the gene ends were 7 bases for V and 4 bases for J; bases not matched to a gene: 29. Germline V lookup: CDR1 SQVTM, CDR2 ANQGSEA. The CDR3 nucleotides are TGCAGCGCCTCTTTAGCACAGGGGAACAATCAACGTTGGCCCGCAGATACGCAGTATTTT. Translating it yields CSASLAQGNNQRWPADTQYF.

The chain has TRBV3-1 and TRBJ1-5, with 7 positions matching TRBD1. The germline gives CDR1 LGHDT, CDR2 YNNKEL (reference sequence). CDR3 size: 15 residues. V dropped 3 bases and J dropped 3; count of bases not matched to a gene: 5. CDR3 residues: CASSHSDRDNQPQHF. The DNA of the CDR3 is TGTGCCAGCAGCCATAGCGACAGGGACAATCAGCCCCAGCATTTT.

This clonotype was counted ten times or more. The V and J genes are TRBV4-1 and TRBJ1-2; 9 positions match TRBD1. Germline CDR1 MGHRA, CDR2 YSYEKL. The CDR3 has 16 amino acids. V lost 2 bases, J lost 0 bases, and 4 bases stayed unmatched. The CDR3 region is CASSQPTGGPNYGYTF. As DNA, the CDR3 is TGCGCCAGCAGCCAACCGACAGGGGGGCCTAACTATGGCTACACCTTC.

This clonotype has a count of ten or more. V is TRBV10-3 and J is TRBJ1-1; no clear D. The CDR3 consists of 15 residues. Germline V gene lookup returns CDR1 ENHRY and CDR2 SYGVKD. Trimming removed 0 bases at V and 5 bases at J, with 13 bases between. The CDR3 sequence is CAISESNRGRTEAFF. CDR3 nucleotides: TGTGCCATCAGTGAGTCGAATCGGGGTAGGACTGAAGCTTTCTTT.

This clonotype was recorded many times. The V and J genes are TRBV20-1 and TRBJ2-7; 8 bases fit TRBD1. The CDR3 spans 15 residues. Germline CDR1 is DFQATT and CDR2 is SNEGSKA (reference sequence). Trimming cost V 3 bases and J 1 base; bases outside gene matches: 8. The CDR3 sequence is CSASGWGQASYEQYF. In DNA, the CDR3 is TGCAGTGCTAGTGGTTGGGGACAGGCATCCTACGAGCAGTACTTC.

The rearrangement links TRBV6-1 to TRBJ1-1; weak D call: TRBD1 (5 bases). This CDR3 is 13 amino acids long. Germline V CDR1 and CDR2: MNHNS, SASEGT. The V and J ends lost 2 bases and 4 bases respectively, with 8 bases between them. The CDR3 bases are TGTGCCAGCAGTGAACTGGGGGGCACTGAAGCTTTCTTT. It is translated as CASSELGGTEAFF.

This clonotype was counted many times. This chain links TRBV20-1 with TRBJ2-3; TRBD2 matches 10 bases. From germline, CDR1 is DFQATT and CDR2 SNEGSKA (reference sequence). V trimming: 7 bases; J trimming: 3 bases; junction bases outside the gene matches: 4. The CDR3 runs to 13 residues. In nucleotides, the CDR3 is TGCAGTGTTCTGGGACTAGCGACAGATACGCAGTATTTT. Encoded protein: CSVLGLATDTQYF.

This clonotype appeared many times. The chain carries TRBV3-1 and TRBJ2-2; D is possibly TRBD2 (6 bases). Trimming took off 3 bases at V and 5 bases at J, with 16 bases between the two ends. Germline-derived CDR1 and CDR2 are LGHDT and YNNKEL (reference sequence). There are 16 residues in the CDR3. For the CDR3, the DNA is TGTGCCAGCAGCCAGAGGAATGGAGGGTGGACCGGGGAGCTGTTTTTT. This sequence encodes CASSQRNGGWTGELFF.

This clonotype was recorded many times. The CDR3 region has the DNA TGCGCCAGCGGGAGCCTAGACTTCAATGAGCAGTTCTTC. This encodes CASGSLDFNEQFF. This rearrangement joins TRBV5-1 to TRBJ2-1; D perhaps matches TRBD2 (5 bases). Trimming removed 7 bases at V and 6 bases at J, with 14 bases between. The germline V gene has CDR1 SGHRS and CDR2 YFSETQ. The CDR3 covers 13 residues.

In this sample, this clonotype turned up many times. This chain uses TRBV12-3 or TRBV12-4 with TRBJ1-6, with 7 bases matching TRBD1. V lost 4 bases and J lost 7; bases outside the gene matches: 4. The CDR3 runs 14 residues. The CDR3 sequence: CASSYDRENSPLHF. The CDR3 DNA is TGTGCCAGCAGTTACGACAGGGAAAATTCACCCCTCCACTTT.